The source of this T cell receptor beta chain is a study of shared T cell receptors in the human thymus. Here immunoSEQ multiplex PCR was the method, and the copy in TCRdb shows in-frame clones only, minus some. The sample yields about 730,000 clones, over 75% seen once. Germline loops: CDR1 LNHNV, CDR2 YYDKDF (reference sequence). The CDR3 totals 17 residues. After removal of 5 bases from V and 5 bases from J, the junction contained 13 bases not matched to a gene. The data were also submitted as part of a second study, on human thymus T cells. That investigation notes: The thymus tissue came from resections taken during corrective heart surgery. Related work showed strongly overlapping thymic repertoires across unrelated individuals.

The material sequenced was thymocytes. The rearrangement joins TRBV15 to TRBJ2-1; TRBD1 matches at 9 bases. The receptor's source is a girl under three years old with a congenital heart defect. CDR3 sequence (DNA): TGTGCCACCAGCCCCCTGAGGGGACAGGGAAAAAACAATGAGCAGTTCTTC. Its translation: CATSPLRGQGKNNEQFF.